This T cell receptor beta chain was recorded in a study of T cells in Graves' hyperthyroidism and ophthalmopathy. TCR beta CDR3 regions were amplified from RNA transcripts. HTBI primers were employed in a first-round RT-PCR of the TCR CDR3. MiXCR, applied by TCRdb to the multiplex PCR reads, yields one record per CDR3 protein. The sample lists around 450,000 distinct CDR3 sequences, roughly 13% occurring once. The authors deemed Graves' hyperthyroidism stable absent ophthalmopathy progression within 18 months. The CDR3 sequence is 14 residues long. CDR1 is DFQATT, CDR2 SNEGSKA, per germline (reference sequence). Trimming left V 6 bases short and J 0 bases short, with 15 bases between.

The sample was blood. The chain employs TRBV20-1 and TRBJ2-7; TRBD1 might be the D (5 bases). The TCR sequence derives from a young woman with Graves' hyperthyroidism. CDR3 sequence (DNA): TGCAGTGCCGAGCAGGGTATAAGCTCCTACGAGCAGTACTTC. Residues: CSAEQGISSYEQYF.